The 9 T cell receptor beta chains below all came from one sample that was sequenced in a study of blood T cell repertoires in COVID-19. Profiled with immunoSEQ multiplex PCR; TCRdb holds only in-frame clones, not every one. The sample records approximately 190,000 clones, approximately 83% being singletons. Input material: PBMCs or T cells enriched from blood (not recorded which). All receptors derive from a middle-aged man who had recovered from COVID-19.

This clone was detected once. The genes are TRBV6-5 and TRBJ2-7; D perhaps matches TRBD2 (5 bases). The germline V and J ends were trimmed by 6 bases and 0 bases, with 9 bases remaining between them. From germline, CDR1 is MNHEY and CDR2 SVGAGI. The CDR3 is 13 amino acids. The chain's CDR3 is CASRSGYSYEQYF. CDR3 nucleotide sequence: TGTGCCAGCAGATCGGGATACTCCTACGAGCAGTACTTC.

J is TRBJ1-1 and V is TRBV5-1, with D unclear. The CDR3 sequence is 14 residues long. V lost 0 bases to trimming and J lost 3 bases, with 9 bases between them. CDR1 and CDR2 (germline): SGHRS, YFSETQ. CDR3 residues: CASSLADTYTEAFF. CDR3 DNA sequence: TGCGCCAGCAGCTTGGCCGACACATACACTGAAGCTTTCTTT. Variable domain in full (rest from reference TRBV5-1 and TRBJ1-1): KAGVTQTPRYLIKTRGQQVTLSCSPISGHRSVSWYQQTPGQGLQFLFEYFSETQRNKGNFPGRFSGRQFSNSRSEMNVSTLELGDSALYLCASSLADTYTEAFFGQGTRLTVV.

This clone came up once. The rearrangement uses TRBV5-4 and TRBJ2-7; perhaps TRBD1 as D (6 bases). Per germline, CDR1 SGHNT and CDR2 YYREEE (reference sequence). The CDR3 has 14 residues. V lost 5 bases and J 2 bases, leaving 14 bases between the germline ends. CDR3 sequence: CASSAGAGAYEQYF. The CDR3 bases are TGTGCCAGCAGTGCAGGGGCTGGGGCCTACGAGCAGTACTTC.

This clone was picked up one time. The CDR3 here is CASSKGVRDRAYEQYF. The CDR3 DNA follows: TGTGCCAGCAGCAAAGGAGTCCGGGACAGAGCCTACGAGCAGTACTTC. This chain connects TRBV14 to TRBJ2-7; TRBD1 agrees at 7 bases. This CDR3 is 16 amino acids long. With 5 bases clipped from V and 2 bases from J, the junction kept 12 bases outside the gene matches. The germline V gene has CDR1 SGHDN and CDR2 FVKESK.

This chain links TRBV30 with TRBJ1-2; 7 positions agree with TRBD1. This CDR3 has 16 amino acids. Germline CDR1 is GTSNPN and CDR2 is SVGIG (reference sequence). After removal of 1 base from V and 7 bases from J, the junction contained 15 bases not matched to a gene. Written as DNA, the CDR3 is TGTGCCTGGAGTGATGGGTCCTTGAGGGGGCAGCGTGGCTACACCTTC. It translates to CAWSDGSLRGQRGYTF.

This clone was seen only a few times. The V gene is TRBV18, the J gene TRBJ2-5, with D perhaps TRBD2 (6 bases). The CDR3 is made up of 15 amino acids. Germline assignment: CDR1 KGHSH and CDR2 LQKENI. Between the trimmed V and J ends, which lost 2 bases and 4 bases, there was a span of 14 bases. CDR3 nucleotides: TGTGCCAGCTCACCAAACTTTAAGGGAGGAGAGACCCAGTACTTC. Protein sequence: CASSPNFKGGETQYF.

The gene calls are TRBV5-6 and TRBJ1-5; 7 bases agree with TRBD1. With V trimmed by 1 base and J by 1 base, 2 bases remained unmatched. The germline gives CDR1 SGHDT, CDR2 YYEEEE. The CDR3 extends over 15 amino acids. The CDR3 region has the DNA TGTGCCAGCAGCTTGACAGGGGAGAGCAATCAGCCCCAGCATTTT. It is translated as CASSLTGESNQPQHF.

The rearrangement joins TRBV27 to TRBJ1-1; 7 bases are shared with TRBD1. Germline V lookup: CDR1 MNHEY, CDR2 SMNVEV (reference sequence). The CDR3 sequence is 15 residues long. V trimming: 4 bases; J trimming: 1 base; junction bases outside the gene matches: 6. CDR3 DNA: TGTGCCAGCAGTTCGTCCGGGACAGCGAACACTGAAGCTTTCTTT. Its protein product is CASSSSGTANTEAFF.

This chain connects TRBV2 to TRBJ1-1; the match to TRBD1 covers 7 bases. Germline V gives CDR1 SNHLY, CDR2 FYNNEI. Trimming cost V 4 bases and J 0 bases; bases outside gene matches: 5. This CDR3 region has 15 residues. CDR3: CASSGDSLMNTEAFF. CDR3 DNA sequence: TGTGCCAGCAGTGGGGACAGCCTAATGAACACTGAAGCTTTCTTT.